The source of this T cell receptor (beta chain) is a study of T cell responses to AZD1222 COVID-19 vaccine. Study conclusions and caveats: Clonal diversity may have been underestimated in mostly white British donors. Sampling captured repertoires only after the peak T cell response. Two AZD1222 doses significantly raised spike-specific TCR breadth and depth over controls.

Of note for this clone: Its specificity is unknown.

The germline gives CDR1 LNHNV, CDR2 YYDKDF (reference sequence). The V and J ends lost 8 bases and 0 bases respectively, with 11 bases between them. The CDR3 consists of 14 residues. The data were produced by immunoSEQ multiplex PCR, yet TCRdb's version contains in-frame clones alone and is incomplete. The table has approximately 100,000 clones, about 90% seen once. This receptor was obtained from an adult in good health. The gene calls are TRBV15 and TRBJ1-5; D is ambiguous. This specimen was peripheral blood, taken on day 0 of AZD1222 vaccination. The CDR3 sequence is CATSPDRSNQPQHF. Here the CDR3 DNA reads TGTGCCACCTCCCCTGACCGTAGCAATCAGCCCCAGCATTTT.